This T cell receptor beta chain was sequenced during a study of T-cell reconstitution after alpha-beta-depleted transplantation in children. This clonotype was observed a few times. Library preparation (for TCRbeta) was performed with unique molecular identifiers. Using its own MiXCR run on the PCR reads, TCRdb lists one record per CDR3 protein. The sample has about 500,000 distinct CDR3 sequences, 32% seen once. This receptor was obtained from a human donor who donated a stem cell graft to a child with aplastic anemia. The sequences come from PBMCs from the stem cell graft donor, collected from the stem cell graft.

CDR3 sequence reads: CSAAGGTYNEQFF. The DNA of the CDR3 is TGCAGCGCCGCGGGCGGGACCTACAATGAGCAGTTCTTC. This chain links TRBV29-1 with TRBJ2-1, with TRBD2 as a possible D gene (6 bases). With 7 bases removed from V and 2 bases from J, the gap between germline ends came to 12 bases. CDR1 is SQVTM, CDR2 ANQGSEA, per germline. CDR3 size: 13 residues.